One sample yielded the 20 T cell receptor beta chains listed below, sequenced in a study of cytomegalovirus exposure and HLA in healthy donors. PCR was performed using 60 Vbeta and 13 Jbeta primers. Measured with immunoSEQ multiplex PCR; TCRdb has only the in-frame clones, and not every one. The data contain approximately 140,000 clones, around 81% of them singletons. Input material: PBMCs. These receptors were taken from a man younger than 30 in good health and CMV-seronegative.

The gene calls are TRBV5-1 and TRBJ1-1; D unresolved. The CDR3 runs to 14 residues. Deletions cut 2 bases from V and 4 bases from J, with 12 bases between. Germline V lookup: CDR1 SGHRS, CDR2 YFSETQ. In nucleotides, the CDR3 is TGCGCCAGCAGCTTTCGGGGATGGGTCACTGAAGCTTTCTTT. Its translation is CASSFRGWVTEAFF.

The gene calls are TRBV13 and TRBJ2-3; D uncertain. This CDR3 contains 14 residues. Per the germline V gene, CDR1 is PRHDT and CDR2 is FYEKMQ (reference sequence). Trimming pared 5 bases from V and 5 bases from J, leaving 14 bases between. CDR3 nucleotide sequence: TGTGCCAGCAGCACTTATAACCCGATAGATACGCAGTATTTT. Protein sequence: CASSTYNPIDTQYF.

V gene TRBV6-5 combines with J gene TRBJ2-3; D gene ambiguous. Germline CDR1 reads MNHEY; CDR2 reads SVGAGI. This CDR3 spans 15 amino acids. V lost 0 bases and J 6 bases, leaving 13 bases between the germline ends. CDR3 DNA sequence: TGTGCCAGCAGTTACTCGAGGCTGGCCTCGGATACGCAGTATTTT. Protein sequence: CASSYSRLASDTQYF.

This clone was picked up one time. This chain uses TRBV4-3 with TRBJ1-4; 7 positions match TRBD1. Looked up from germline, CDR1 is LGHNA and CDR2 is YSLEER. The CDR3 spans 14 residues. Trimming at V came to 3 bases and at J to 4 bases, leaving 2 bases not matched to a gene. The CDR3, as DNA: TGCGCCAGCAGCCAGGGACAGCTTAATGAAAAACTGTTTTTT. It yields the protein CASSQGQLNEKLFF.

This chain joins TRBV19 and TRBJ1-1, with D tentatively TRBD1 (5 bases). V was clipped by 3 bases and J by 1 base, with 6 bases between them. The CDR3 has 13 residues. Germline V gene data show CDR1 as LNHDA and CDR2 as SQIVND (reference sequence). For the CDR3, the DNA is TGTGCCAGTAGTATGGGGGGGAACACTGAAGCTTTCTTT. Encoded protein: CASSMGGNTEAFF.

The V and J genes are TRBV9 and TRBJ2-1; TRBD2 matches 9 bases. CDR3 length equals 15 residues. Trimming cost V 0 bases and J 5 bases; bases outside gene matches: 3. Germline assignment: CDR1 SGDLS and CDR2 YYNGEE. The CDR3 is CASSVGLAGNNEQFF. The DNA for the CDR3 is TGTGCCAGCAGCGTAGGTCTAGCGGGGAACAATGAGCAGTTCTTC.

The V and J genes are TRBV7-8 and TRBJ1-5, with 7 bases that match TRBD1. Trimming took 5 bases from V and 6 from J; bases not matched to a gene: 7. Germline V gene lookup returns CDR1 SGHVS and CDR2 FQNEAQ. This CDR3 has 14 amino acids. The DNA for the CDR3 is TGTGCCAGCAGCCCAAGGGCAGGGGGTCAGCCCCAGCATTTT. The encoded protein is CASSPRAGGQPQHF. Full variable domain (outside the CDR3, taken from reference TRBV7-8 and TRBJ1-5): GAGVSQSPRYKVAKRGQDVALRCDPISGHVSLFWYQQALGQGPEFLTYFQNEAQLDKSGLPSDRFFAERPEGSVSTLKIQRTQQEDSAVYLCASSPRAGGQPQHFGDGTRLSIL.

The chain combines TRBV4-2 with TRBJ2-1; 9 bases line up with TRBD2. The V and J ends lost 4 bases and 4 bases, in that order; junction bases with no gene match: 11. From germline, CDR1 is LGHNA and CDR2 YNFKEQ. The CDR3 totals 17 residues. CDR3 sequence reads: CASSPGGGAGGYNEQFF. CDR3 nucleotides: TGTGCCAGCAGCCCTGGTGGGGGAGCGGGAGGATACAATGAGCAGTTCTTC.

The chain uses TRBV28 and TRBJ2-3; D is ambiguous. The V end was cut by 8 bases, the J end by 6 bases, with 15 bases between. Germline V gives CDR1 MDHEN, CDR2 SYDVKM. This CDR3 region has 13 residues. CDR3 amino acids: CASVRRGMDTQYF. As DNA, the CDR3 is TGTGCCAGCGTTAGACGAGGAATGGATACGCAGTATTTT.

The rearrangement joins TRBV2 to TRBJ1-5; a possible D gene is TRBD1 (6 bases). Germline values: CDR1 SNHLY, CDR2 FYNNEI. V was cut by 4 bases and J by 3 bases, with 16 bases left in between. CDR3 size: 16 residues. The DNA for the CDR3 is TGTGCCAGCAGTGGTTTTTTCGACAGGCTCAATCAGCCCCAGCATTTT. Translated, it gives CASSGFFDRLNQPQHF.

The chain employs TRBV9 and TRBJ1-5; D is undetermined. The germline CDR1 and CDR2 sequences are SGDLS and YYNGEE. The CDR3 is 12 amino acids. V lost 4 bases, J lost 2 bases, and 4 bases lay in between. In nucleotides, the CDR3 is TGTGCCAGCAGCTCAGGCAATCAGCCCCAGCATTTT. Protein: CASSSGNQPQHF.

The chain recombines TRBV14 with TRBJ1-1; a weak D match, TRBD1 (6 bases). With 5 bases removed from V and 1 base from J, the gap between germline ends came to 14 bases. The CDR3 consists of 15 residues. In germline, CDR1 is SGHDN, CDR2 FVKESK. CDR3 nucleotides: TGTGCCAGCAGCGTGTGGGGGCTCGGGAACACTGAAGCTTTCTTT. Translating it yields CASSVWGLGNTEAFF.

In its sample, this clone was seen once. CDR3 region: CSVRTGGFSEAFF. DNA for the CDR3: TGCAGCGTCCGGACAGGAGGATTCTCTGAAGCTTTCTTT. This sequence joins TRBV29-1 and TRBJ1-1, with 7 positions matching TRBD1. The CDR3 contains 13 residues. Germline trimming cut 6 bases from V and 6 bases from J; bases unmatched to any gene: 10. The germline CDR1 and CDR2 sequences are SQVTM and ANQGSEA. Combining the CDR3 with reference TRBV29-1 and TRBJ1-1 gives the whole variable domain SAVISQKPSRDICQRGTSLTIQCQVDSQVTMMFWYRQQPGQSLTLIATANQGSEATYESGFVIDKFPISRPNLTFSTLTVSNMSPEDSSIYLCSVRTGGFSEAFFGQGTRLTVV.

The rearrangement uses TRBV6-5 and TRBJ1-1; D is perhaps TRBD1 (6 bases). The germline V and J ends were trimmed by 4 bases and 6 bases, with 9 bases remaining between them. There are 12 residues in the CDR3. CDR1 is MNHEY and CDR2 is SVGAGI in the germline V gene. The CDR3 DNA follows: TGTGCCAGCAGTTGGGCAGGGGCTGAAGCTTTCTTT. Its translation is CASSWAGAEAFF.

The chain carries TRBV5-1 and TRBJ1-2; unclear D gene. The germline V gene has CDR1 SGHRS and CDR2 YFSETQ. V lost 0 bases and J 8 bases, leaving 11 bases between the germline ends. There are 13 residues in the CDR3. In DNA form, the CDR3 reads TGCGCCAGCAGCTTGGAGGTGACAATAGGCTACACCTTC. The encoded protein is CASSLEVTIGYTF.

The V gene is TRBV7-9, the J gene TRBJ2-2; tentative D call: TRBD2 (7 bases). V shed 11 bases and J shed 6 bases, with 16 bases lying between them. The CDR3 spans 13 residues. Germline CDR1 reads SEHNR; CDR2 reads FQNEAQ (reference sequence). The CDR3 reads CAPLAGAPGELFF. The CDR3 DNA is TGTGCCCCCCTTGCGGGGGCGCCCGGGGAGCTGTTTTTT.

The chain recombines TRBV5-6 with TRBJ2-1; 11 bases align to TRBD2. J gave up 9 bases and V 1 base, and 6 bases lay outside the gene matches. Looked up from germline, CDR1 is SGHDT and CDR2 is YYEEEE. The CDR3 loop spans 15 amino acids. DNA of the CDR3: TGTGCCAGCAGCTTGTTTAGCGGGGGGGGGTTTGAGCAGTTCTTC. Protein: CASSLFSGGGFEQFF.

The CDR3: CASSPRTGGRETQYF. Here the CDR3 DNA reads TGTGCCAGCAGCCCCAGGACAGGGGGAAGGGAGACCCAGTACTTC. The rearrangement joins TRBV14 to TRBJ2-5, with 10 bases fitting TRBD1. Germline CDR1 is SGHDN and CDR2 is FVKESK. V dropped 4 bases and J dropped 5; count of bases not matched to a gene: 7. The CDR3 has 15 residues.

The CDR3 DNA is TGTGCCAGCAGCTCCTTACCCCGACAGAATTCACCCCTCCACTTT. Translating it yields CASSSLPRQNSPLHF. The rearrangement uses TRBV7-2 and TRBJ1-6; TRBD1 might be the D (5 bases). Germline V CDR1 and CDR2: SGHTA, FQGNSA. The CDR3 has 15 amino acids. Trimming stripped 4 bases from V and 7 bases from J, with 14 bases between.

The chain recombines TRBV10-1 with TRBJ1-3, with D unclear. The CDR3 has 14 residues. CDR1 and CDR2 from the germline V gene are WNHNN and SYGVQD (reference sequence). With 4 bases removed from V and 3 bases from J, the gap between germline ends came to 10 bases. The CDR3 spells CASSGGAVGNTIYF. The CDR3 region has the DNA TGCGCCAGCAGTGGCGGTGCCGTTGGAAACACCATATATTTT.